The 32 T cell receptor beta chains below come from one sample, sequenced in a study of blood T cell repertoires in COVID-19. Sequenced by immunoSEQ multiplex PCR; TCRdb stores in-frame clones only, minus some. The repertoire includes roughly 36,000 clones, approximately 93% of them detected once, and around 4% sits in the top ten. Sequenced input: peripheral blood. The receptors shown here come from a human donor with active COVID-19. The donor label of this sample is uncertain.

The chain recombines TRBV12-3 or TRBV12-4 with TRBJ1-2; 10 bases agree with TRBD1. The CDR3 is 13 amino acids. The V gene end was trimmed by 6 bases and the J gene end by 6 bases; junction bases not matched to a gene: 4. CDR3 sequence reads: CASSLTGGDGYTF. The DNA for the CDR3 is TGTGCCAGCAGCCTGACAGGGGGCGATGGCTACACCTTC.

The rearrangement joins TRBV5-4 to TRBJ1-1; D not certain. V dropped 0 bases and J dropped 3 bases, with 9 bases sitting between them. The germline CDR1 and CDR2 sequences are SGHNT and YYREEE (reference sequence). The length of the CDR3 is 14 residues. CDR3 region: CASSLGRRDTEAFF. The CDR3 nucleotides read TGTGCCAGCAGCTTGGGGCGTCGGGACACTGAAGCTTTCTTT. The variable domain in full, completed from reference TRBV5-4 and TRBJ1-1, reads ETGVTQSPTHLIKTRGQQVTLRCSSQSGHNTVSWYQQALGQGPQFIFQYYREEENGRGNFPPRFSGLQFPNYSSELNVNALELDDSALYLCASSLGRRDTEAFFGQGTRLTVV.

The chain has TRBV7-9 and TRBJ1-2, with a weak D call TRBD1 (5 bases). The CDR3 sequence is 11 residues long. In germline, CDR1 is SEHNR, CDR2 FQNEAQ (reference sequence). CDR3 in amino acids: CVSQQGYGYTF. DNA for the CDR3: TGTGTAAGCCAGCAGGGCTATGGCTACACCTTC.

The chain combines TRBV7-8 with TRBJ2-7; D is uncertain. The CDR3 consists of 14 residues. Germline CDR1 is SGHVS and CDR2 is FQNEAQ. With 3 bases removed from V and 1 base from J, the gap between germline ends came to 10 bases. In DNA form, the CDR3 reads TGTGCCAGCAGCTTGGTTCAGGATTCCTACGAGCAGTACTTC. Protein sequence: CASSLVQDSYEQYF.

V usage is TRBV27 and J usage is TRBJ2-1; TRBD2 matches at 7 bases. The CDR3 covers 16 residues. Per germline, CDR1 MNHEY and CDR2 SMNVEV (reference sequence). V shed 2 bases and J 9 bases; nucleotides not matched to a gene: 13. Here the CDR3 DNA reads TGTGCCAGCAGTTTACGTGGGAGGGCTTTAGGAGGTGAGCAGTTCTTC. This gives the protein CASSLRGRALGGEQFF.

In its sample, this clone was seen a few times. This chain connects TRBV5-6 to TRBJ1-4; TRBD1 is a possible D gene (5 bases). The ends were cut back, 3 bases at V and 8 bases at J, with 17 bases in the middle. The CDR3 spans 15 residues. CDR1 SGHDT and CDR2 YYEEEE come from the germline V gene. The CDR3 sequence is CASSSRGGGVEKLFF. The CDR3 region has the DNA TGTGCCAGCAGCTCCCGGGGGGGTGGAGTGGAAAAACTGTTTTTT.

Regarding this clone: One junction end does not reproduce the germline sequence, and a read error may be involved. The J gene is TRBJ2-5, the V gene TRBV7-7, with D possibly TRBD1 on 5 matching bases. Looked up from germline, CDR1 is SSHAT and CDR2 is FNYEAQ (reference sequence). This CDR3 comprises 16 residues. Written as DNA, the CDR3 is TGTGCTAGCAGCTTACAATTCACAGGAGATGTAGAGACCCAGTACTTC. The encoded protein is CASSLQFTGDVETQYF.

The chain employs TRBV27 and TRBJ2-1; 9 bases align to TRBD1. Trimming took 6 bases from V and 3 from J; bases not matched to a gene: 9. Germline lookup yields CDR1 MNHEY and CDR2 SMNVEV (reference sequence). The CDR3 is made up of 16 amino acids. This chain's CDR3 is CASRGTGTGNYNEQFF. As DNA, the CDR3 is TGTGCCAGCAGGGGGACCGGGACAGGGAACTACAATGAGCAGTTCTTC.

The J gene is TRBJ2-5, the V gene TRBV11-2; the match to TRBD2 covers 7 bases. The CDR3 runs to 15 residues. Trimming removed 7 bases from V and 4 bases from J; junction bases left unmatched: 12. Germline V gene lookup returns CDR1 SGHAT and CDR2 FQNNGV. In nucleotides, the CDR3 is TGTGCCAGCACCTCGGGCGGCGGGGGTAGAGAGACCCAGTACTTC. This codes for CASTSGGGGRETQYF.

The V and J genes are TRBV29-1 and TRBJ2-1, with TRBD2 matching over 11 bases. The junction had 1 base not matched to a gene; V was cut back by 8 bases and J by 1 base. From germline, CDR1 is SQVTM and CDR2 ANQGSEA. The length of the CDR3 is 13 residues. CDR3 DNA sequence: TGCAGCCTAGCGGGAGGTTCCTACAATGAGCAGTTCTTC. It is translated as CSLAGGSYNEQFF.

The gene calls are TRBV19 and TRBJ1-1; TRBD1 is a possible D gene (5 bases). The CDR3 has 15 residues. V was cut by 6 bases and J by 6 bases, with 20 bases left in between. Germline CDR1 LNHDA, CDR2 SQIVND (reference sequence). As DNA, the CDR3 is TGTGCCAGTAGCCCGGCCGGGGGGTTCGGCGCTGAAGCTTTCTTT. This encodes CASSPAGGFGAEAFF.

This clone was seen just once. This chain uses TRBV18 with TRBJ1-5, with D perhaps TRBD1 (5 bases). The CDR3 is 14 residues long. V was pared by 5 bases and J by 0 bases, with 8 bases between. CDR1 and CDR2 from the germline V gene are KGHSH and LQKENI. CDR3 sequence: CASSETDSNQPQHF. CDR3 in DNA: TGTGCCAGCTCAGAGACAGATAGCAATCAGCCCCAGCATTTT.

V usage is TRBV19 and J usage is TRBJ1-5; D perhaps matches TRBD1 (6 bases). V lost 4 bases and J lost 7, with 14 bases in between. The CDR3 has 14 residues. Germline V gene data show CDR1 as LNHDA and CDR2 as SQIVND (reference sequence). CDR3 bases: TGTGCCAGTAGTACGGACAGTCGTATACAGCCCCAGCATTTT. Translation gives CASSTDSRIQPQHF.

This clone appeared a single time. The genes are TRBV10-3 and TRBJ1-4; D ambiguous. Trimming took 0 bases from V and 4 from J, leaving 9 bases between them. This CDR3 is built from 15 residues. Germline CDR1 reads ENHRY; CDR2 reads SYGVKD. The CDR3 spells CAISESGGSNEKLFF. The CDR3 region has the DNA TGTGCCATCAGTGAGTCCGGAGGAAGTAATGAAAAACTGTTTTTT.

This chain links TRBV7-8 with TRBJ2-5; no firm D call. Germline-derived CDR1 and CDR2 are SGHVS and FQNEAQ. CDR3 length equals 18 residues. Deletions cut 7 bases from V and 4 bases from J, with 28 bases between. CDR3 in amino acids: CASIPDPWSLEVGETQYF. CDR3 sequence (DNA): TGTGCCAGCATACCCGACCCTTGGAGCCTAGAGGTCGGAGAGACCCAGTACTTC.

This clone has just one count. The rearrangement uses TRBV6-6 and TRBJ2-7; D is possibly TRBD2 (5 bases). V was trimmed by 5 bases and J by 2 bases, leaving 25 bases between them. From germline, CDR1 is MNHNY and CDR2 SVGAGI (reference sequence). This CDR3 has 18 residues. The CDR3 DNA is TGTGCCAGCAGTCAAAACCCTTCTGCGGGCGTGACCACCTACGAGCAGTACTTC. The encoded protein is CASSQNPSAGVTTYEQYF.

The gene calls are TRBV7-7 and TRBJ2-2; 9 nucleotides line up with TRBD1. The CDR3 length is 15 residues. CDR1 is SSHAT, CDR2 FNYEAQ, per germline (reference sequence). This CDR3 is CASGRDRASTGELFF. DNA for the CDR3: TGTGCTAGCGGCCGGGACAGGGCCTCCACCGGGGAGCTGTTTTTT.

In this sample, this clone turned up once. The rearrangement uses TRBV6-5 and TRBJ2-3; 8 positions match TRBD1. CDR1 MNHEY and CDR2 SVGAGI come from the germline V gene. CDR3 length equals 14 residues. The V and J ends lost 8 bases and 3 bases, in that order; junction bases with no gene match: 7. The CDR3 region has the DNA TGTGCCAGCTGCAACAGGGGGAGGACAGATACGCAGTATTTT. Protein sequence: CASCNRGRTDTQYF.

The chain recombines TRBV27 with TRBJ1-6; D might be TRBD1 (5 bases). There are 15 residues in the CDR3. The ends were cut back, 6 bases at V and 7 bases at J, with 16 bases in the middle. CDR1 MNHEY and CDR2 SMNVEV come from the germline V gene (reference sequence). The CDR3 sequence: CASSLKGVKNSPLHF. The CDR3, as DNA: TGTGCCAGCAGCCTTAAAGGGGTAAAAAATTCACCCCTCCACTTT.

This chain links TRBV21-1 with TRBJ2-7; TRBD1 is taken as the D call from the table, unchecked against the DNA. TRBV21-1 constitutes a pseudogene. CDR3 length: 12 amino acids. CDR3 sequence: CASRTDPYEQYF. CDR3 sequence (DNA): TGTGCCAGCAGGACAGATCCCTACGAGCAGTACTTC.

The chain combines TRBV19 with TRBJ2-2; 13 bases align to TRBD2. With V trimmed by 7 bases and J by 5 bases, 10 bases remained unmatched. The CDR3 is 17 residues long. CDR1 is LNHDA, CDR2 SQIVND, per germline (reference sequence). CDR3 coding DNA: TGTGCCAGTAACCTACTAGCGGGGGGGCCGGGGACCGGGGAGCTGTTTTTT. Its translation is CASNLLAGGPGTGELFF.

The chain employs TRBV7-9 and TRBJ2-3; 7 bases are shared with TRBD1. Trimming cost V 1 base and J 0 bases; bases outside gene matches: 4. The CDR3 totals 16 residues. Germline CDR1 reads SEHNR; CDR2 reads FQNEAQ (reference sequence). The DNA for the CDR3 is TGTGCCAGCAGCTTAGGCCGGGACAGAAGCACAGATACGCAGTATTTT. Protein: CASSLGRDRSTDTQYF.

The rearrangement joins TRBV19 to TRBJ2-7, with no clear D. The germline V gene has CDR1 LNHDA and CDR2 SQIVND (reference sequence). V lost 5 bases and J lost 4, with 15 bases in between. The CDR3 is made up of 14 amino acids. For the CDR3, the DNA is TGTGCCAGTAGTGAATGGGCCGGCCTGTACGAGCAGTACTTC. This gives the protein CASSEWAGLYEQYF.

CDR3: CSVVAGTGGGSLGKETQYF. The CDR3 DNA is TGCAGCGTTGTTGCCGGGACAGGGGGCGGATCACTGGGAAAAGAGACCCAGTACTTC. The chain uses TRBV29-1 and TRBJ2-5; TRBD1 matches at 12 bases. The CDR3 consists of 19 residues. The germline gives CDR1 SQVTM, CDR2 ANQGSEA. After removal of 4 bases from V and 3 bases from J, the junction contained 18 bases not matched to a gene.

The V and J genes are TRBV5-1 and TRBJ1-6; the match to TRBD1 covers 8 bases. Germline trimming cut 0 bases from V and 9 bases from J; bases unmatched to any gene: 5. The CDR3 contains 15 residues. Germline V CDR1 and CDR2: SGHRS, YFSETQ. The DNA of the CDR3 is TGCGCCAGCAGCTTGGACCAGGGGGCTACTTCACCCCTCCACTTT. It is translated as CASSLDQGATSPLHF.

J is TRBJ2-3 and V is TRBV11-3; 7 bases map to TRBD2. This CDR3 has 15 residues. Germline V lookup: CDR1 SGHNT, CDR2 YENEEA. V trimming: 1 base; J trimming: 2 bases; junction bases outside the gene matches: 3. The DNA of the CDR3 is TGTGCCAGCAGCTTAGGGGGAGGGAACACAGATACGCAGTATTTT. Residues: CASSLGGGNTDTQYF.

The chain couples TRBV5-6 to TRBJ2-3, with 7 positions matching TRBD1. CDR3 length: 14 residues. Germline trimming cut 4 bases from V and 5 bases from J; bases unmatched to any gene: 7. Germline V gives CDR1 SGHDT, CDR2 YYEEEE. The DNA for the CDR3 is TGTGCCAGCAGCCGGGACAGAGAAGGAGATACGCAGTATTTT. Translating it yields CASSRDREGDTQYF.

This rearrangement joins TRBV5-1 to TRBJ2-1; 13 bases are shared with TRBD2. Unmatched junction bases numbered 6, after V lost 4 bases and J lost 5 bases. The V gene's germline CDR1 is SGHRS and CDR2 YFSETQ. This CDR3 has 16 residues. The CDR3 region is CASSRRTSGGDNEQFF. In DNA form, the CDR3 reads TGCGCCAGCAGCCGGAGGACTAGCGGGGGTGACAATGAGCAGTTCTTC.

The chain links TRBV3-1 (or the pseudogene TRBV3-2) to TRBJ2-2; tentatively, D is TRBD1 (6 bases). Germline V lookup: CDR1 LGHDT, CDR2 YNNKEL (reference sequence). Trimming removed 1 base at V and 6 bases at J, with 6 bases between. The CDR3 consists of 13 residues. The CDR3 region has the DNA TGTGCCAGCAGCCAAGGGGGGCCCGGGGAGCTGTTTTTT. Translation gives CASSQGGPGELFF.

The V gene is TRBV5-4, the J gene TRBJ2-2; unclear D gene. V was clipped by 0 bases and J by 2 bases, with 8 bases between them. CDR1 and CDR2 (germline): SGHNT, YYREEE (reference sequence). The CDR3 loop spans 15 amino acids. CDR3 sequence reads: CASSLDYLNTGELFF. The CDR3 DNA reads as TGTGCCAGCAGCTTGGATTACCTAAACACCGGGGAGCTGTTTTTT.

Comments on this clone: The germline gene is not matched at one end of the junction; a read error may be the cause. The chain combines TRBV6-5 with TRBJ1-6; D may be TRBD1 (6 bases). This CDR3 region has 14 residues. Germline CDR1 reads MNHEY; CDR2 reads SVGAGI. The DNA of the CDR3 is TGTGCCGGAGGACAGCGCTCCGATAATTCACCCCTCCACTTT. This translates into CAGGQRSDNSPLHF.

V usage is TRBV7-2 and J usage is TRBJ1-2; D call uncertain. The V and J ends lost 5 bases and 2 bases respectively, with 12 bases between them. CDR3 length: 14 amino acids. Germline CDR1 is SGHTA and CDR2 is FQGNSA. CDR3 bases: TGTGCCAGCAGCCCCCGTGCGGGGAACTATGGCTACACCTTC. It encodes CASSPRAGNYGYTF. The entire variable domain, with the rest obtained from reference TRBV7-2 and TRBJ1-2, is as follows: GAGVSQSPSNKVTEKGKDVELRCDPISGHTALYWYRQSLGQGLEFLIYFQGNSAPDKSGLPSDRFSAERTGGSVSTLTIQRTQQEDSAVYLCASSPRAGNYGYTFGSGTRLTVV.